The 29 T cell receptor beta chains below all came from one sample that was sequenced in a study of T cell responses to AZD1222 COVID-19 vaccine. The protocol was immunoSEQ multiplex PCR, while the TCRdb copy is restricted to in-frame clones and leaves out a portion. This table has fewer than 100,000 clones, roughly 84% appearing once. Sequences were derived from peripheral blood, sampled on day 0 of AZD1222 vaccination. Receptors were obtained from an adult in good health.

The table lists this clone with a count of one. The chain couples TRBV6-1 to TRBJ1-2, with D perhaps TRBD1 (6 bases). Germline V CDR1 and CDR2: MNHNS, SASEGT. V lost 5 bases and J lost 11, with 15 bases in between. This CDR3 comprises 12 residues. For the CDR3, the DNA is TGTGCCAGCAGTTATTCGGGACAACTTTACACCTTC. Translation: CASSYSGQLYTF.

The rearrangement uses TRBV4-1 and TRBJ1-5; D not certain. Trimming pared 0 bases from V and 4 bases from J, leaving 7 bases between. The length of the CDR3 is 14 residues. Per germline, CDR1 MGHRA and CDR2 YSYEKL. CDR3 DNA sequence: TGCGCCAGCAGCCAAGATGTGGGGAATCAGCCCCAGCATTTT. Translated, it gives CASSQDVGNQPQHF.

The J gene is TRBJ2-5, the V gene TRBV7-8; D could derive from TRBD1 or TRBD2 (7 bases each). CDR1 is SGHVS and CDR2 is FQNEAQ in the germline V gene. This CDR3 contains 15 residues. Deletions cut 1 base from V and 4 bases from J, with 13 bases between. The CDR3 region is CASSLGTRTGETQYF. In nucleotides, the CDR3 is TGTGCCAGCAGCTTAGGGACTAGGACAGGAGAGACCCAGTACTTC.

V usage is TRBV7-2 and J usage is TRBJ1-4; TRBD1 matches 8 bases. CDR3 size: 14 residues. CDR1 is SGHTA, CDR2 FQGNSA, per germline. Trimming at V came to 4 bases and at J to 7 bases, leaving 5 bases not matched to a gene. The CDR3 reads CASSSTGEGEKLFF. The CDR3 nucleotides read TGTGCCAGCAGCTCGACAGGGGAGGGTGAAAAACTGTTTTTT.

J is TRBJ2-2 and V is TRBV6-6; TRBD2 might be the D (6 bases). The CDR3 contains 16 residues. Germline loops: CDR1 MNHNY, CDR2 SVGAGI (reference sequence). V was trimmed by 6 bases and J by 1 base, leaving 15 bases between them. CDR3 bases: TGTGCCAGCAGCGGCCGTCGGGGGATGAACACCGGGGAGCTGTTTTTT. It encodes CASSGRRGMNTGELFF.

In this sample, this clone turned up a few times. The chain is built from TRBV3-1 (or the pseudogene TRBV3-2) and TRBJ1-1; D is unclear. CDR1 is LGHDT, CDR2 YNNKEL, per germline (reference sequence). V was trimmed by 0 bases and J by 6 bases, leaving 8 bases between them. CDR3 size: 13 residues. CDR3 loop: CASSQETVAEAFF. The CDR3 DNA follows: TGTGCCAGCAGCCAAGAAACGGTGGCTGAAGCTTTCTTT.

This chain joins TRBV27 and TRBJ1-1; no firm D call. With 6 bases removed from V and 0 bases from J, the gap between germline ends came to 11 bases. CDR1 MNHEY and CDR2 SMNVEV come from the germline V gene (reference sequence). This CDR3 has 14 amino acids. CDR3 sequence reads: CASSRPSMNTEAFF. The CDR3 bases are TGTGCCAGCAGCCGGCCCTCTATGAACACTGAAGCTTTCTTT.

The chain has TRBV25-1 and TRBJ1-2; 9 bases agree with TRBD1. The CDR3 is made up of 14 amino acids. From germline, CDR1 is MGHDK and CDR2 SYGVNS. V shed 8 bases, J shed 4 bases, and the junction held 8 bases outside the gene matches. Here the CDR3 reads CASAAGTGLYGYTF. In DNA form, the CDR3 reads TGTGCCAGCGCTGCCGGGACAGGGCTCTATGGCTACACCTTC.

The CDR3 DNA follows: TGTGCCAGCCTAAGGAGGGGGGACAACTATGGCTACACCTTC. Translating it yields CASLRRGDNYGYTF. This chain joins TRBV19 and TRBJ1-2; TRBD1 is a possible D gene (6 bases). This CDR3 has 14 amino acids. Deletions cut 9 bases from V and 2 bases from J, with 16 bases between. Germline V gene lookup returns CDR1 LNHDA and CDR2 SQIVND (reference sequence).

The V gene is TRBV5-6, the J gene TRBJ1-4; D possibly corresponds to TRBD1 (6 bases). Germline V lookup: CDR1 SGHDT, CDR2 YYEEEE. The CDR3 extends over 14 amino acids. The germline V and J ends were trimmed by 2 bases and 4 bases, with 9 bases remaining between them. The CDR3 DNA reads TGTGCCAGCAGCTTAACAGGGTTTAATGAAAAACTGTTTTTT. It yields the protein CASSLTGFNEKLFF.

This clone has only one observation. J is TRBJ1-2 and V is TRBV5-4, with 9 positions matching TRBD1. The CDR3 is 16 amino acids. In germline, CDR1 is SGHNT, CDR2 YYREEE (reference sequence). With 7 bases clipped from V and 7 bases from J, the junction kept 17 bases outside the gene matches. DNA of the CDR3: TGTGCCAGCTCCTCAGCGGGGGACAGGGCAGGGAGTGGCTACACCTTC. Translation: CASSSAGDRAGSGYTF.

The V call is TRBV28, the J call TRBJ2-2, with a weak D call TRBD1 (5 bases). The CDR3 contains 15 residues. Germline assignment: CDR1 MDHEN and CDR2 SYDVKM. The V end was cut by 2 bases, the J end by 3 bases, with 10 bases between. The DNA for the CDR3 is TGTGCCAGCAGTTTAGCCGGACACCACACCGGGGAGCTGTTTTTT. Translated: CASSLAGHHTGELFF. Full variable domain (remainder filled in from reference TRBV28 and TRBJ2-2): DVKVTQSSRYLVKRTGEKVFLECVQDMDHENMFWYRQDPGLGLRLIYFSYDVKMKEKGDIPEGYSVSREKKERFSLILESASTNQTSMYLCASSLAGHHTGELFFGEGSRLTVL.

The chain carries TRBV5-4 and TRBJ2-2; TRBD1 or TRBD2 may be the D gene (5 bases each). Germline V gene sequence: CDR1 SGHNT, CDR2 YYREEE (reference sequence). The CDR3 is 16 amino acids. Trimming removed 6 bases at V and 0 bases at J, with 15 bases between. CDR3 in DNA: TGTGCCAGCACTAGACCCGGGACGCCGAACACCGGGGAGCTGTTTTTT. The encoded protein is CASTRPGTPNTGELFF.

The chain couples TRBV4-1 to TRBJ2-7; possibly TRBD2 for D (6 bases). The CDR3 totals 13 residues. V was clipped by 3 bases and J by 2 bases, with 8 bases between them. Germline loops: CDR1 MGHRA, CDR2 YSYEKL. The CDR3 bases are TGCGCCAGCAGCCAGTCGGGGGCCTACGAGCAGTACTTC. Amino acids: CASSQSGAYEQYF.

The V call is TRBV9, the J call TRBJ1-1; no clear D gene. Trimming pared 0 bases from V and 4 bases from J, leaving 7 bases between. CDR3 length: 13 residues. Germline loops: CDR1 SGDLS, CDR2 YYNGEE. CDR3 DNA sequence: TGTGCCAGCAGCGTAGTGGGATCCACTGAAGCTTTCTTT. This gives the protein CASSVVGSTEAFF.

The chain is built from TRBV11-3 and TRBJ2-5; D remains unclear. The CDR3 runs to 13 residues. V was pared by 5 bases and J by 5 bases, with 12 bases between. Germline CDR1 and CDR2: SGHNT and YENEEA. Here the CDR3 DNA reads TGTGCCAGCAGCCGGACCTTACTTGAGACCCAGTACTTC. The encoded protein is CASSRTLLETQYF.

The J gene is TRBJ2-3, the V gene TRBV7-9; D ambiguous. Trimming removed 3 bases from V and 2 bases from J, with 15 bases in between. The CDR3 spans 16 residues. The germline gives CDR1 SEHNR, CDR2 FQNEAQ (reference sequence). The CDR3 here is CASSFRGRIVTDTQYF. The DNA for the CDR3 is TGTGCCAGCAGCTTTCGAGGACGGATCGTCACAGATACGCAGTATTTT. The whole variable domain, filled in from reference TRBV7-9 and TRBJ2-3, reads DTGVSQNPRHKITKRGQNVTFRCDPISEHNRLYWYRQTLGQGPEFLTYFQNEAQLEKSRLLSDRFSAERPKGSFSTLEIQRTEQGDSAMYLCASSFRGRIVTDTQYFGPGTRLTVL.

This sequence joins TRBV19 and TRBJ2-1; 8 bases align to TRBD1. V shed 5 bases and J 7 bases; nucleotides not matched to a gene: 4. This CDR3 region has 13 residues. Germline CDR1 and CDR2: LNHDA and SQIVND (reference sequence). The CDR3 is CASSPGGGNEQFF. In DNA, the CDR3 is TGTGCCAGTAGTCCAGGGGGCGGGAATGAGCAGTTCTTC.

This clone was counted only a few times. Here the CDR3 DNA reads TGTGCCAGCAGTTTTGGGCTAGCGGGGGGCAGAGAGACCCAGTACTTC. The encoded protein is CASSFGLAGGRETQYF. The genes are TRBV28 and TRBJ2-5; 11 bases line up with TRBD2. The length of the CDR3 is 16 residues. Trimming took 3 bases from V and 4 from J; bases not matched to a gene: 7. CDR1 MDHEN and CDR2 SYDVKM come from the germline V gene. Filled out from reference TRBV28 and TRBJ2-5, the complete variable domain reads DVKVTQSSRYLVKRTGEKVFLECVQDMDHENMFWYRQDPGLGLRLIYFSYDVKMKEKGDIPEGYSVSREKKERFSLILESASTNQTSMYLCASSFGLAGGRETQYFGPGTRLLVL.

This chain uses TRBV5-1 with TRBJ1-2; D may be TRBD1 (6 bases). There are 14 residues in the CDR3. Looked up from germline, CDR1 is SGHRS and CDR2 is YFSETQ. V was pared by 6 bases and J by 1 base, with 13 bases between. In nucleotides, the CDR3 is TGCGCCAGCACCACGGAGGGGGATAACTATGGCTACACCTTC. It specifies CASTTEGDNYGYTF.

J is TRBJ1-2 and V is TRBV12-3 or TRBV12-4; D remains unclear. CDR3 length: 13 amino acids. Trimming left V 2 bases short and J 8 bases short, with 12 bases between. The CDR3 here is CASSLMASWGYTF. The CDR3 coding sequence is TGTGCCAGCAGTTTAATGGCTTCTTGGGGCTACACCTTC.

This clone has only one observation. This chain connects TRBV18 to TRBJ2-5, with 9 bases identical to TRBD1. Germline lookup yields CDR1 KGHSH and CDR2 LQKENI. The length of the CDR3 is 13 residues. With 6 bases clipped from V and 2 bases from J, the junction kept 1 base outside the gene matches. CDR3 in DNA: TGTGCCAGCTCGGGGACAGGGCAAGAGACCCAGTACTTC. Amino acids: CASSGTGQETQYF.

As DNA, the CDR3 is TGTGCCAGCAGCCTACGTCTGACAGGGGTCAGGAACGATTCACCCCTCCACTTT. Its protein product is CASSLRLTGVRNDSPLHF. The chain recombines TRBV5-6 with TRBJ1-6; TRBD1 matches 8 bases. The germline gives CDR1 SGHDT, CDR2 YYEEEE. The CDR3 is 18 residues long. The V gene end was trimmed by 4 bases and the J gene end by 8 bases; junction bases not matched to a gene: 17. The whole variable domain, filled in from reference TRBV5-6 and TRBJ1-6, reads DAGVTQSPTHLIKTRGQQVTLRCSPKSGHDTVSWYQQALGQGPQFIFQYYEEEERQRGNFPDRFSGHQFPNYSSELNVNALLLGDSALYLCASSLRLTGVRNDSPLHFGNGTRLTVT.

The J gene is TRBJ2-1, the V gene TRBV12-3 or TRBV12-4; D is unclear. V was trimmed by 7 bases and J by 3 bases, leaving 7 bases between them. The CDR3 consists of 12 residues. CDR3 in amino acids: CASKPSYNEQFF. In DNA, the CDR3 is TGTGCCAGCAAACCCAGCTACAATGAGCAGTTCTTC.

This clone was seen more than once but under ten times. The chain combines TRBV2 with TRBJ1-2, with D possibly matching TRBD1 (5 bases). Germline CDR1 is SNHLY and CDR2 is FYNNEI. CDR3 length: 12 amino acids. V was clipped by 7 bases and J by 8 bases, with 14 bases between them. The CDR3 loop reads CASTEVWDGYTF. In DNA, the CDR3 is TGTGCCAGCACTGAGGTCTGGGACGGCTACACCTTC.

The V and J genes are TRBV6-2 or TRBV6-3 and TRBJ2-5; 11 nucleotides agree with TRBD1. The germline V gene encodes CDR1 MNHEY and CDR2 SVGEGT. CDR3 length: 16 residues. The junction had 7 bases not matched to a gene; V was cut back by 2 bases and J by 5 bases. The CDR3 nucleotides read TGTGCCAGCAGTTACCAGGGACAGGGGGGGGATGAGACCCAGTACTTC. This encodes CASSYQGQGGDETQYF.

V is TRBV2 and J is TRBJ2-3, with D possibly being TRBD2 (5 bases). The CDR3 contains 15 residues. Looked up from germline, CDR1 is SNHLY and CDR2 is FYNNEI. The ends were cut back, 6 bases at V and 2 bases at J, with 15 bases in the middle. The chain's CDR3 is CASSFRRGVTDTQYF. In DNA, the CDR3 is TGTGCCAGCAGCTTTCGACGGGGAGTCACAGATACGCAGTATTTT.

The J gene is TRBJ2-7, the V gene TRBV7-2; 8 bases match TRBD2. V shed 1 base and J 7 bases; nucleotides not matched to a gene: 12. The length of the CDR3 is 16 residues. Germline CDR1 reads SGHTA; CDR2 reads FQGNSA. The CDR3 coding sequence is TGTGCCAGCAGCTTAGGCGGGCGGGGGGTTGCCTTGGAGCAGTACTTC. Protein product: CASSLGGRGVALEQYF.

This clone was detected only once. The J gene is TRBJ2-5, the V gene TRBV7-6; D is uncertain. V was trimmed by 5 bases and J by 0 bases, leaving 13 bases between them. The germline V gene encodes CDR1 SGHVS and CDR2 FNYEAQ. The CDR3 runs 15 residues. The CDR3, as DNA: TGTGCCAGCAGCCCAGCCGGCGGATACCAAGAGACCCAGTACTTC. This codes for CASSPAGGYQETQYF.